These 5 T cell receptor beta chains were all obtained from the same sample, sequenced in a study of blood T cell repertoires in COVID-19. Method: immunoSEQ multiplex PCR; TCRdb's copy keeps in-frame clones and lacks some. The sample holds hundreds of thousands of clones, around 88% seen once. The sequencing sample was made of PBMCs or T cells enriched from blood (not recorded which). These receptors all stem from a woman between 40 and 55 years old with acute COVID-19.

The V and J genes are TRBV15 and TRBJ2-1; D is unresolved. CDR3 length equals 15 residues. Germline CDR1 and CDR2: LNHNV and YYDKDF (reference sequence). Trimming cost V 1 base and J 0 bases, with 7 bases left between them. The CDR3 is CATSRAGLSYNEQFF. The CDR3, as DNA: TGTGCCACCAGCAGAGCGGGTCTCTCCTACAATGAGCAGTTCTTC.

The chain has TRBV5-5 and TRBJ1-3; D is unresolved. This CDR3 region has 12 residues. The V end lost 0 bases, the J end lost 9 bases, and 7 bases lay between the germline ends. CDR1 and CDR2 from the germline V gene are SGHKS and YYEKEE (reference sequence). The CDR3 region is CASSLGQSTIYF. CDR3 nucleotides: TGTGCCAGCAGCTTGGGACAAAGCACCATATATTTT.

This clone was seen only a few times. V is TRBV18 and J is TRBJ1-4; D is possibly TRBD1 (6 bases). The CDR3 sequence is 13 residues long. Trimming took 4 bases from V and 8 from J, leaving 11 bases between them. Germline assignment: CDR1 KGHSH and CDR2 LQKENI. CDR3 in amino acids: CASSHGTMEKLFF. The CDR3 bases are TGTGCCAGCTCACACGGGACAATGGAAAAACTGTTTTTT.

The chain is built from TRBV28 and TRBJ1-1; 9 bases fit TRBD1. Looked up from germline, CDR1 is MDHEN and CDR2 is SYDVKM. V lost 3 bases and J lost 4; bases outside the gene matches: 3. The CDR3 spans 14 residues. The CDR3 sequence is CASSLTGGGTEAFF. CDR3 bases: TGTGCCAGCAGTTTGACAGGGGGAGGCACTGAAGCTTTCTTT.

This chain joins TRBV5-8 and TRBJ1-6; 7 bases agree with TRBD1. Trimming took 2 bases from V and 8 from J; bases not matched to a gene: 10. There are 16 residues in the CDR3. Germline V gene data show CDR1 as SGHTS and CDR2 as YDEGEE. The CDR3 coding sequence is TGTGCCAGCAGCTTTACACAGGGGCATGTGGATTCACCCCTCCACTTT. Translated, it gives CASSFTQGHVDSPLHF.